This TCR beta chain comes out of a study of blood T cell repertoires in COVID-19. About the study: PBMCs, B-cell-depleted T cells, or T cells were the source of the cDNA or gDNA that made up the material.

V was shortened by 9 bases and J by 2 bases, with 17 bases between the two germline ends. Germline loops: CDR1 SNHLY, CDR2 FYNNEI. The CDR3 runs to 14 residues. Participants were aged roughly 18 to 95 years, lived in some 23 US areas, and enrolled virtually. Participants had their cohort set by participant-reported clinical history. Cohort 3 recovered donors had two negative PCRs, clearance, or symptom resolution. The method was immunoSEQ multiplex PCR; TCRdb's version includes in-frame clones alone and lacks a portion of them. The sample yields about 140,000 clones, over 75% seen once. The origin of this receptor is a woman between 45 and 65 years old who had recovered from COVID-19. The genes are TRBV2 and TRBJ2-7, with D possibly matching TRBD2 (6 bases). The source material was PBMCs or T cells enriched from blood (not recorded which). The DNA for the CDR3 is TGTGCCAGTACCTTGGGACTTGGGACCTACGAGCAGTACTTC. Its protein product is CASTLGLGTYEQYF.